A single sample is the source of the 6 T cell receptor beta chains below, sequenced in a study of blood T cell repertoires in COVID-19. Data came from immunoSEQ multiplex PCR; TCRdb stores just in-frame clones and leaves some out. Of 200,000 to 250,000 clones detected, 85% to 90% appear once; the ten largest clones hold about 6%. Sample: peripheral blood. The receptors were sampled from a man aged 60 to 69 who had recovered from COVID-19.

This chain uses TRBV24-1 with TRBJ1-1; 9 positions agree with TRBD1. CDR1 KGHDR and CDR2 SFDVKD come from the germline V gene. The CDR3 covers 13 residues. J was trimmed by 11 bases and V by 4 bases; bases with no gene match: 7. The CDR3 nucleotides are TGTGCCACCAGTGACACGGGACAGGGTCGGGCTTTCTTT. Translated, it gives CATSDTGQGRAFF.

This clone was counted once. The chain links TRBV7-3 to TRBJ2-1; no firm D call. V was trimmed by 4 bases and J by 10 bases, leaving 14 bases between them. Germline V gene sequence: CDR1 SGHTA, CDR2 FQGTGA. CDR3 length equals 13 residues. CDR3 residues: CASSSISGAEQFF. CDR3 in DNA: TGTGCCAGCAGCTCCATCTCGGGTGCGGAGCAGTTCTTC.

The rearrangement uses TRBV5-1 and TRBJ1-2, with D hard to call. V was trimmed by 2 bases and J by 1 base, leaving 6 bases between them. This CDR3 has 13 residues. Germline V CDR1 and CDR2: SGHRS, YFSETQ. The CDR3 DNA reads TGCGCCAGCAGCTTTAACAGTAACTATGGCTACACCTTC. Encoded protein: CASSFNSNYGYTF.

The chain uses TRBV6-1 and TRBJ1-5, with 11 bases aligning to TRBD1. This CDR3 has 19 amino acids. Germline V gives CDR1 MNHNS, CDR2 SASEGT. Trimming cost V 2 bases and J 0 bases; bases outside gene matches: 9. The CDR3 coding sequence is TGTGCCAGCAGTGAATTCGGGACAGGGGGTAAAAATAGCAATCAGCCCCAGCATTTT. Its protein is CASSEFGTGGKNSNQPQHF.

V usage is TRBV27 and J usage is TRBJ1-6; D remains unclear. CDR3 length: 18 amino acids. V was pared by 3 bases and J by 10 bases, with 25 bases between. CDR1 and CDR2 from the germline V gene are MNHEY and SMNVEV (reference sequence). CDR3 DNA: TGTGCCAGCAGTTTGCCACTGCCGGAGGGTGTCGGCAAGTCACCCCTCCACTTT. Protein: CASSLPLPEGVGKSPLHF.

The chain has TRBV9 and TRBJ2-5; TRBD1 is a possible D gene (5 bases). CDR1 and CDR2 from the germline V gene are SGDLS and YYNGEE. Trimming shortened V by 0 bases and J by 0 bases, and 12 bases separated the two germline ends. This CDR3 spans 16 amino acids. The CDR3 region is CASSVALGRDQETQYF. The CDR3 DNA is TGTGCCAGCAGCGTAGCTCTGGGCAGGGACCAAGAGACCCAGTACTTC.